This T cell receptor (gamma chain) was sequenced during a study of gamma delta lymphoproliferative disorders and STAT genes. Whole-study context: For the delta chain, EuroClonality-NGS standard procedure was applied.

Study-wide points: Delta repertoires did not separate groups, but patient gamma repertoires clustered apart.

With V trimmed by 8 bases and J by 0 bases, 7 bases remained unmatched. The CDR3 has 15 amino acids. By share, this clone ranks as medium-sized. The antigen remains unidentified. TCRdb re-called clones from the multiplex PCR reads using CATT. Of about 2,700 gamma-chain clones in the sample, around 7.5% were seen once. The receptor sequences were amplified from genomic DNA of peripheral blood mononuclear cells. The chain employs TRGV10 and TRGJP1. The J gene was missing in TCRdb and was found by matching the end of the DNA to germline. TRGV10 is recorded as an ORF, its role being uncertain. This sequence was found in a human donor in good health. Source material: blood. The CDR3 region has the DNA TGTGCTGCGTGGGATTTTTATACCACTGGTTGGTTCAAGATATTT. Its translation: CAAWDFYTTGWFKIF.